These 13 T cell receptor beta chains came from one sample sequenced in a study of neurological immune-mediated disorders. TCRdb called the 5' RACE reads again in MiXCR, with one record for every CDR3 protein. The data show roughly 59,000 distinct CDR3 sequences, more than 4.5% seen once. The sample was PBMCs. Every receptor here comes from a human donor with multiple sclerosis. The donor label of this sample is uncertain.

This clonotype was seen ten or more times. For the CDR3, the DNA is TGTGCCAGCTCACCAACAGCGAGGGGGTTAGCCAAAAACATTCAGTACTTC. Amino acid sequence: CASSPTARGLAKNIQYF. V is TRBV18 and J is TRBJ2-4, with D maybe TRBD1 (6 bases). The germline V gene encodes CDR1 KGHSH and CDR2 LQKENI. This CDR3 has 17 residues. The V end was cut by 2 bases, the J end by 0 bases, with 14 bases between.

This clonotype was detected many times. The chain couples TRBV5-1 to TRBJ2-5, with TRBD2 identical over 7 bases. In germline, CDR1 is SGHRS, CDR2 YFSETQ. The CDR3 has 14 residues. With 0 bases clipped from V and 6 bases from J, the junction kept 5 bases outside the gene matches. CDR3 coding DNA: TGCGCCAGCAGCTTGGATCCGGGAGGAAAGACCCAGTACTTC. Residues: CASSLDPGGKTQYF.

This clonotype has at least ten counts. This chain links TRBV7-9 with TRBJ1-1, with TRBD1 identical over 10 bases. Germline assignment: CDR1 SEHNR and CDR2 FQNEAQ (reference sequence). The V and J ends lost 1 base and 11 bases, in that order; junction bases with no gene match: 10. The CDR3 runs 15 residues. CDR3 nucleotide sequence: TGTGCCAGCAGCTTAGGGATTTCGACAGGGGGCGCGGCTTTCTTT. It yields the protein CASSLGISTGGAAFF.

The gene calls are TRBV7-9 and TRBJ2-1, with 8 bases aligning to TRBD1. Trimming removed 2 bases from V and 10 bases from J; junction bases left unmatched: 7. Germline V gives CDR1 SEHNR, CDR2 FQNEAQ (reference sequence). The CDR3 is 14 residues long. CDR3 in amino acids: CASSLRDRPYEQFF. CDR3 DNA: TGTGCCAGCAGCTTACGGGACAGGCCATACGAGCAGTTCTTC.

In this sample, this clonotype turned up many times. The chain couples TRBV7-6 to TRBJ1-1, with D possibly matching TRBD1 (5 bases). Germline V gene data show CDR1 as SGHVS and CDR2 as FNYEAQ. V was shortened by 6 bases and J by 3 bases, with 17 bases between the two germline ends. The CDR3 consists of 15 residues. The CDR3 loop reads CASRGDQLEDTEAFF. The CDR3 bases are TGTGCCAGCAGAGGGGACCAACTTGAGGACACTGAAGCTTTCTTT. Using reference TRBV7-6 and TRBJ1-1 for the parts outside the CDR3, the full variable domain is GAGVSQSPRYKVTKRGQDVALRCDPISGHVSLYWYRQALGQGPEFLTYFNYEAQQDKSGLPNDRFSAERPEGSISTLTIQRTEQRDSAMYRCASRGDQLEDTEAFFGQGTRLTVV.

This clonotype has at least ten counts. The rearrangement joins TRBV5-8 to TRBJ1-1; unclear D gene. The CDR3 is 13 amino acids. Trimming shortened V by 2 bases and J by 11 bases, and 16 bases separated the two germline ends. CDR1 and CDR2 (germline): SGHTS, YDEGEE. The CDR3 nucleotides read TGTGCCAGCAGCTTAAGCTCTTCGACGCGCGCTTTCTTT. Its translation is CASSLSSSTRAFF. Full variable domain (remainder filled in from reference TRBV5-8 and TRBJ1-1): EAGVTQSPTHLIKTRGQQATLRCSPISGHTSVYWYQQALGLGLQFLLWYDEGEERNRGNFPPRFSGRQFPNYSSELNVNALELEDSALYLCASSLSSSTRAFFGQGTRLTVV.

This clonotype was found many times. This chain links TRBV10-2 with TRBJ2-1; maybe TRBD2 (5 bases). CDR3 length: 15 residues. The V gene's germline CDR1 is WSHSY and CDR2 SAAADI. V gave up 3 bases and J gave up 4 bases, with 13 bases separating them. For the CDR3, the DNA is TGCGCCAGCAGTGATGGATTCACGGGGTACAATGAGCAGTTCTTC. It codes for CASSDGFTGYNEQFF.

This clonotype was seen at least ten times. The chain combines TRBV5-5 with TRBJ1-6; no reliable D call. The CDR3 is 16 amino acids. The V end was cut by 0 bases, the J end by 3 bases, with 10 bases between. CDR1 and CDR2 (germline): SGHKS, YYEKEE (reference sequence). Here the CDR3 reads CASSLDSRLYNSPLHF. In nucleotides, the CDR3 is TGTGCCAGCAGCTTGGATTCCCGGCTCTATAATTCACCCCTCCACTTT.

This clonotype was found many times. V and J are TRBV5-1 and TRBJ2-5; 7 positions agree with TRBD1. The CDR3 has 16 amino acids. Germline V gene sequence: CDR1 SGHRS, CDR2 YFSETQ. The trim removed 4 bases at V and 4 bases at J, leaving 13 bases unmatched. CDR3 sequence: CASSKAPKGAGETQYF. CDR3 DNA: TGCGCCAGCAGCAAGGCCCCTAAGGGGGCTGGAGAGACCCAGTACTTC.

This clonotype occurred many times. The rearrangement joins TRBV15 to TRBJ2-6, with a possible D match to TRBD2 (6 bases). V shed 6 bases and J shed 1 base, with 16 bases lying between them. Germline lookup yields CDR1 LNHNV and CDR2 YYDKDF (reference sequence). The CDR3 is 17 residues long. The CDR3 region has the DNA TGTGCCACCAGTCCCTGGGGAGGCTTATCTGGGGCCAACGTCCTGACTTTC. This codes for CATSPWGGLSGANVLTF.

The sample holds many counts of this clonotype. The CDR3 DNA follows: TGCGCCAGCAGCCCCGGGACAGGGGAGGACGAGCAGTACTTC. Its translation is CASSPGTGEDEQYF. J is TRBJ2-7 and V is TRBV5-1, with 10 bases matching TRBD1. Germline V gene data show CDR1 as SGHRS and CDR2 as YFSETQ. J lost 5 bases, V lost 4 bases, and 6 bases had no gene match. This CDR3 is 14 amino acids long.

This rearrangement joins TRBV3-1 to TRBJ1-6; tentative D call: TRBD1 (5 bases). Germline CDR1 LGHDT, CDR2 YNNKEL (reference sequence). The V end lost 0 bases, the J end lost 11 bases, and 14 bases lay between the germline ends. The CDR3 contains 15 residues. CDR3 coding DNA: TGTGCCAGCAGCCAAGAGGGCAGGGAACTTCCACCCCTCCACTTT. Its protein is CASSQEGRELPPLHF. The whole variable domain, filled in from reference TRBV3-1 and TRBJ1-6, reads DTAVSQTPKYLVTQMGNDKSIKCEQNLGHDTMYWYKQDSKKFLKIMFSYNNKELIINETVPNRFSPKSPDKAHLNLHINSLELGDSAVYFCASSQEGRELPPLHFGNGTRLTVT.

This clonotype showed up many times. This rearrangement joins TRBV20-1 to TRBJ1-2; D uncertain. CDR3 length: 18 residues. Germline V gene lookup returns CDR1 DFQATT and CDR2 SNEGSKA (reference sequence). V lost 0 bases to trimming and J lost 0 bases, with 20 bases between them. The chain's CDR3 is CSARDSRFGTDANYGYTF. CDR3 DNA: TGCAGTGCTAGAGATAGCAGGTTTGGAACCGATGCTAACTATGGCTACACCTTC.